This T cell receptor (beta chain) was captured by sequencing in a study of T cells in Graves' hyperthyroidism and ophthalmopathy. This clonotype came up many times. It was RNA transcripts that yielded the amplified TCR beta CDR3 regions. HTBI primers were employed in a first-round RT-PCR of the TCR CDR3. TCRdb passed the multiplex PCR reads through MiXCR, listing each CDR3 protein once. Altogether roughly 500,000 distinct CDR3 sequences are present, 14% being singletons, with the ten largest covering under 7%. Per the germline V gene, CDR1 is LNHDA and CDR2 is SQIVND (reference sequence). This CDR3 has 14 amino acids. V trimming: 6 bases; J trimming: 6 bases; junction bases outside the gene matches: 8.

The chain is built from TRBV19 and TRBJ1-5; 7 nucleotides align to TRBD1. The TCR was taken from a woman aged 25 to 39 with Graves' hyperthyroidism that later progressed to Graves' ophthalmopathy. Material for sequencing was blood. The DNA of the CDR3 is TGTGCCAGTAGGGCTGACAGGGCAGGTCAGCCCCAGCATTTT. It translates to CASRADRAGQPQHF.